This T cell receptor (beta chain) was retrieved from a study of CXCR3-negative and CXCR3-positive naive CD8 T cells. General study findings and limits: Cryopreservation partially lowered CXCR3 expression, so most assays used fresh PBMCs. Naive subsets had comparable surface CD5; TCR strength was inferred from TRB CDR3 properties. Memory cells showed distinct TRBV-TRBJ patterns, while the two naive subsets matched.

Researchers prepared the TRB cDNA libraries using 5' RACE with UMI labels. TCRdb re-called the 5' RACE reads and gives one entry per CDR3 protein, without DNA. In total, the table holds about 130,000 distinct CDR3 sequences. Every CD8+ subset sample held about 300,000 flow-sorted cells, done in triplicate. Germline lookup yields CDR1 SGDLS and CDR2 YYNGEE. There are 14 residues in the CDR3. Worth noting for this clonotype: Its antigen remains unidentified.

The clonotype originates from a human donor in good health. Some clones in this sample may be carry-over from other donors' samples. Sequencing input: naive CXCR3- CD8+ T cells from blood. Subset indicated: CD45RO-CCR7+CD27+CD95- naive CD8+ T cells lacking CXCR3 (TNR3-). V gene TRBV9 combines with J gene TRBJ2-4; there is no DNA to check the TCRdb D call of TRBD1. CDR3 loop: CASSPIGRGGIQYF.